This TCR beta chain derives from a study of shared clonotypes between healthy human individuals. Study-level information: Contributing individuals were a couple of females and a few males aged 18 to 49.

V was clipped by 2 bases and J by 7 bases, with 17 bases between them. The CDR3 runs 15 residues. Germline values: CDR1 MNHEY, CDR2 SVGAGI. Replicate PCRs for unsorted PBMC used approximately 0.3 ug DNA (roughly 29,000 T cell genomes). TCRdb keeps only in-frame clones here, not all; method: immunoSEQ multiplex PCR. The table has a few hundred thousand clones, approximately 71% seen once. A few counts support this clone. The antigen is unknown. Among the donors, all were Caucasian adults who lived in Nashville, Tennessee. Notes on the study in general: Exclusively blood specimens were collected; tissue repertoires likely differ.

The origin of this receptor is a woman aged 40-49 years in good health. Some clones in this sample may be carry-over from other donors' samples. The sequencing input was PBMCs. The chain has TRBV6-5 and TRBJ1-1; possible D gene TRBD1, 6 bases. CDR3: CASSYLGQGIVEAFF. In nucleotides, the CDR3 is TGTGCCAGCAGTTACCTCGGGCAGGGGATAGTTGAAGCTTTCTTT.